This T cell receptor beta chain emerged from a study of CD8 T cells in ankylosing spondylitis. Study results and limitations: Some of the motif variants had earlier been found in reactive arthritis patients' fluid and blood. Within ankylosing spondylitis blood, a TCR beta motif made up of eight or nine highly homologous variants appeared to be characteristic. The disease-linked clones had a CD8+ phenotype and low blood frequencies. Significant enrichment of disease-linked clones was reportedly seen in matched ankylosing spondylitis synovial fluid.

V gave up 5 bases and J gave up 2 bases, with 10 bases separating them. This CDR3 has 13 residues. The sample holds many counts of this clonotype. What it binds is unknown. Quantitative barcoded 5'-RACE was used to prepare TCR beta libraries. From the 5' RACE reads, TCRdb called clonotypes with MiXCR, one entry per CDR3 protein. The data contain about 330,000 distinct CDR3 sequences, 6.5% to 10% of them singletons. Sequenced material: blood, either unsorted or a sorted T cell fraction (not recorded which). This chain links TRBV12-3 or TRBV12-4 with TRBJ2-7; D is unclear. The TCR comes from a male donor with ankylosing spondylitis. CDR3 sequence (DNA): TGTGCCAGCAGTCCGTACGGCGCCTACGAGCAGTACTTC. This codes for CASSPYGAYEQYF.